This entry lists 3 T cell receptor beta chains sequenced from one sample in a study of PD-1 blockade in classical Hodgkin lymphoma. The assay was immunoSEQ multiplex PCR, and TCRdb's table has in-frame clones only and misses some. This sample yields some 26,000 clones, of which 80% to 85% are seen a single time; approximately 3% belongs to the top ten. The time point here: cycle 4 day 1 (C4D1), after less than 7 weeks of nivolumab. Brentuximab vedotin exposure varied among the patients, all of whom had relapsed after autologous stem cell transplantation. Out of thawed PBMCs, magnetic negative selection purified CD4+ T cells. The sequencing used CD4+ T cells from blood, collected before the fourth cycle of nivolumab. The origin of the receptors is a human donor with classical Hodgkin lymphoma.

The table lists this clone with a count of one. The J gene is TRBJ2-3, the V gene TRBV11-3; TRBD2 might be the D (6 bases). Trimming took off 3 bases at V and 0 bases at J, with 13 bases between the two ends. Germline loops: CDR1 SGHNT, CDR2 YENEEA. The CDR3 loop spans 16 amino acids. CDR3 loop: CASSFVAGPSTDTQYF. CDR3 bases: TGTGCCAGCAGCTTTGTCGCGGGGCCTAGCACAGATACGCAGTATTTT. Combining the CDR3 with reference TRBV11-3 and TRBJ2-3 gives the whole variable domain EAGVVQSPRYKIIEKKQPVAFWCNPISGHNTLYWYLQNLGQGPELLIRYENEEAVDDSQLPKDRFSAERLKGVDSTLKIQPAELGDSAVYLCASSFVAGPSTDTQYFGPGTRLTVL.

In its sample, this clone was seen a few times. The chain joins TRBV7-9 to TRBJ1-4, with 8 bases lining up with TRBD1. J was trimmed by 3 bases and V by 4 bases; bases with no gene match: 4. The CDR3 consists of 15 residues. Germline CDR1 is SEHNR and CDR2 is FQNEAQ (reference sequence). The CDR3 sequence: CASSSQTGANEKLFF. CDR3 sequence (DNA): TGTGCCAGCAGCTCCCAGACAGGGGCTAATGAAAAACTGTTTTTT.

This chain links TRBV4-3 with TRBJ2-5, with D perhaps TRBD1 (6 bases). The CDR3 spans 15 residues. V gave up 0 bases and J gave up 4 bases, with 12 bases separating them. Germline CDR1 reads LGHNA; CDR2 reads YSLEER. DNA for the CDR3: TGCGCCAGCAGCCAAGAAGGGGGTTGGGTAGAGACCCAGTACTTC. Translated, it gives CASSQEGGWVETQYF.